This T cell receptor (beta chain) came from a study of identical twins (dated by TCRdb to 2016 to 2017). Context from the whole study: TCR alpha and beta repertoires from monozygotic twins, unrelated adults of various ages and cord blood were deep-sequenced to test whether fetal clonotypes persist. To rule out contamination, replicate twin experiments were performed at different times with different library preparation protocols.

Every donor in the study was a healthy Caucasian. Three pairs of female monozygotic twins, all aged roughly 18 to 29 years, were included in the twin cohort. Positive isolation kits from Invitrogen were used to isolate the CD4+ and CD8+ T cell populations. The junction shows trimming of 4 bases on V and 4 bases on J, and the gene matches do not reach 4 bases of it. The CDR3, from cysteine to phenylalanine, totals 14 residues. The retained sequence is limited to the CDR3, 42 bases, with the frame set at the first base. The germline V gene yields SGHVS for CDR1 and FQNEAQ for CDR2. Library preparation employed 5' RACE. For sequencing, an Illumina HiSeq 2000 was employed. Template switching introduced a universal primer binding site; the final cDNA contained a unique molecular identifier, enabling accurate counting of TCR cDNA molecules. Specific primers in the conserved constant-segment region were used to synthesize first-strand cDNA for TCR alpha and beta chains. To control for contamination, each cDNA library was double barcoded with a SMART-Mk sample barcode plus Illumina barcodes. TruSeq adapter sequences, together with Illumina sample barcodes, were added in two successive PCR steps. The Illumina HiSeq platform was used with custom primers to sequence TCR alpha and beta cDNA libraries. In the original analysis: Raw reads were processed with MiGEC to extract unique molecular identifiers, and MiXCR was used to determine CDR3 positions. For each individual, recombination models were inferred using an EM algorithm with the repgenHMM and IGoR tools. The tcR package in R was used for shared clonotype analysis, with sharing normalized by the product of cloneset sizes. To study raw recombination without the effects of thymic and clonal selection, out-of-frame nonproductive sequences were analyzed. TCRdb reworked the public reads: Q25 trimming with fastp, MiXCR clone assembly, productive beta chains retained. When rows share a CDR3 protein, they turn into one entry using the most common DNA and genes. For this entry, the V and J calls and clone size follow TCRdb and not the study's own pipeline. In all, the sample holds fewer than 250,000 distinct CDR3 sequences, and roughly 7.5% of those were seen once. The ten largest clones capture under 7% of the sample.

In this sample, this clonotype turned up a few times. Its antigen is currently not known. Qualities for individual bases were not recorded, and no much larger clone is one base off. The research as a whole found: Because the same donors could not be followed over many years, conclusions were based on cross-sectional statistical analysis. Compared with coincidental sharing between unrelated individuals, an excess of low generation-probability sequences was observed among out-of-frame TCR alpha sequences shared between twins. Fewer insertions were carried by abundant cord blood beta clonotypes, a similar but weaker trend appeared in young adult naive repertoires, and no such trend appeared in memory repertoires. In beta out-of-frame sequences, excess twin sharing was weaker, because having fewer shared sequences lowered the signal-to-noise ratio. In monozygotic twins, out-of-frame TCR alpha sharing was systematically underestimated by recombination models, although the models agreed with sharing between unrelated individuals. Invariant T cells such as MAIT and iNKT could partly confound zero-insertion analyses, though diverse VJ usage argued against this for most clonotypes.

A further study also used this sample, focusing on yellow fever vaccine responses in identical twins. The second study's paper adds: According to the authors, in identical twins the way T cells responded to vaccination appeared partly convergent and partly personalized. The study precisely tracked vaccine-responding T cell clones in identical twins.

The source of this sequence is a woman aged 18 to 35 in good health. The receptor chain draws on TRBV7-8 and TRBJ2-1; 7 central bases correspond to TRBD2. Sequencing was performed on CD8+ T cells sorted from blood. The nucleotides are TGTGCCAGCAGCTACGGACTAGTTTACAATGAGCAGTTCTTC. This gives the protein CASSYGLVYNEQFF. The CDR3, completed at both ends by the reference TRBV7-8 and TRBJ2-1 genes, gives the full variable domain GAGVSQSPRYKVAKRGQDVALRCDPISGHVSLFWYQQALGQGPEFLTYFQNEAQLDKSGLPSDRFFAERPEGSVSTLKIQRTQQEDSAVYLCASSYGLVYNEQFFGPGTRLTVL.